This entry features one T cell receptor beta chain sequence. Only in-frame clones appear in the TCRdb table, and some are missing; sequencing was by immunoSEQ multiplex PCR. Here the sample spans more than 100,000 clones, about 90% being singletons. The sample is drawn from a study of control samples from healthy donors and cancer patients. V was shortened by 3 bases and J by 4 bases, with 9 bases between the two germline ends. The CDR3 contains 13 residues. CDR1 and CDR2 (germline): ENHRY, SYGVKD. The chain employs TRBV10-3 and TRBJ1-2; D uncertain. This sequence was found in a man aged 45-65 years with head and neck cancer. The sequenced material came from PBMCs. In DNA form, the CDR3 reads TGTGCCATCAGTGAATGGGAAGCCTATGGCTACACCTTC. Translating it yields CAISEWEAYGYTF.